What follows is one T cell receptor (beta chain) and its context. Its target antigen remains unknown. Base qualities are missing; no much larger clone stands one base away. Preparation of the library involved 5' RACE. TCRdb names Illumina HiSeq 2000 as the instrument used. The public sequencing data were trimmed at Q25 with fastp and processed into clonotypes with MiXCR by TCRdb, which kept only in-frame beta chains. Rows merge per CDR3 protein into single entries with the most common DNA and genes. For this sample there are 1,500 to 2,000 distinct CDR3 sequences; 8% appear just once. The top ten constitute 9.5% to 14% of the sample. This sample is drawn from a study (dated by TCRdb to the mid-2010s). Looking at the study overall: The study investigated the origins of HIV persistence in individuals who naturally controlled HIV infection.

The germline V gene supplies CDR1 KGHDR and CDR2 SFDVKD. The trim is 4 bases for V and 4 bases for J, with a gap of 7 bases between the germline ends. From cysteine to phenylalanine, the CDR3 is 13 amino acids long. Here the CDR3 DNA is all that survives: 39 bases in frame from base 1. Input material: central memory T cells from blood PBMCs. The cell subset or site label on this specimen signifies: central memory CD4+ T cells. The chain employs TRBV24-1 and TRBJ2-1; TRBD2 is possibly the D segment (5 matching bases). The sequence derives from a female donor with HIV. CDR3 loop: CATSDEGYNEQFF. The nucleotides are TGTGCCACCAGTGACGAGGGTTACAATGAGCAGTTCTTC.